A selection of T cell receptor beta chains follows, all from one sample in a study of T cell repertoires in cytomegalovirus infection. These TCRs' antigens remain unknown. In TCRdb, the reads were re-called with MiXCR into one record per CDR3 protein. The sample includes about 920,000 distinct CDR3 sequences, about a third of them seen just once. The sequencing used cultured CD8+ T cells from PBMCs, collected from culture after CMV antigen stimulation. These TCRs come from a human donor in good health (CMV status not recorded). Some clones in this sample may be carry-over from other donors' samples. The CDR3 runs from the conserved cysteine through the conserved F or W. Each record gives: J gene, V gene, D gene, clone size, CDR3 DNA, CDR3 protein. D genes are given only for firm matches. For some rows the clone size is stated as once, few or many, or as a class when expanded; others skip it.

TRBJ1-2 | TRBV11-2 | - | many | TGTGCCAGCAGCTCACGACAGAATTTTAACTATGGCTACACCTTC | CASSSRQNFNYGYTF
TRBJ2-1 | TRBV19 | TRBD2 | few | TGTGCCAGTAGTTTGAAGCGGGGGGCCTCCTACAATGAGCAGTTCTTC | CASSLKRGASYNEQFF
TRBJ2-3 | TRBV9 | TRBD1 | - | TGTGCCAGCAGCGTAGGACAGGGGCTCACAGATACGCAGTATTTT | CASSVGQGLTDTQYF
TRBJ2-1 | TRBV6-5 | - | - | TGTGCCAGCAACCCGGGGGCCGGCAATGAGCAGTTCTTC | CASNPGAGNEQFF
TRBJ2-1 | TRBV7-9 | TRBD2 | few | TGTGCCAGCAGCGATCCGGGACTAGGAGGGAATGAGCAGTTCTTC | CASSDPGLGGNEQFF
TRBJ1-5 | TRBV7-2 | TRBD1 | many | TGTGCCAGCAGCAGCGACAGGGGGCATAGTCAGCCCCAGCATTTT | CASSSDRGHSQPQHF
TRBJ2-3 | TRBV10-3 | TRBD1 | - | TGTGCCATCACCGATCAACGGACAGGGGCCACAGATACGCAGTATTTT | CAITDQRTGATDTQYF
TRBJ2-3 | TRBV20-1 | TRBD2 | - | TGCAGTGCTAGAGATGAGCGGGGGGTCACAGATACGCAGTATTTT | CSARDERGVTDTQYF
TRBJ1-5 | TRBV27 | - | - | TGTGCCAGCAGAGGGATCGGGGCCCAGCCCCAGCATTTT | CASRGIGAQPQHF
TRBJ1-2 | TRBV7-9 | - | - | TGTGCCAGCAGCTTAGCCGGAGACAGACCTACTCGGGGCTATGACTACACCTTC | CASSLAGDRPTRGYDYTF
TRBJ2-1 | TRBV24-1 | TRBD1 | many | TGTGCCACCAGTGGACAGGGCTCCTACAATGAGCAGTTCTTC | CATSGQGSYNEQFF
TRBJ2-2 | TRBV10-3 | - | few | TGTGCCATCAGTGAGGACCCCGGTGGGGGAGGCACCGGGGAGCTGTTTTTT | CAISEDPGGGGTGELFF
TRBJ1-5 | TRBV6-6 | TRBD1 | - | TGTGCCAGCAGGGTGACAGGGAATAATCAGCCCCAGCATTTT | CASRVTGNNQPQHF
TRBJ2-2 | TRBV5-4 | TRBD2 | - | TGTGCCAGCAGCTGGACTAGCGGGGAATACACCGGGGAGCTGTTTTTT | CASSWTSGEYTGELFF
TRBJ1-1 | TRBV10-3 | - | - | TGTGCCATCAGTGAGTCAGGAGCGTGGCGAAGGAACACTGAAGCTTTCTTT | CAISESGAWRRNTEAFF
TRBJ1-6 | TRBV20-1 | - | - | TGCAGTGCTCTCCTTCGGGACCTCGGATCCCTCCACTTT | CSALLRDLGSLHF
TRBJ1-1 | TRBV6-8 | TRBD1 | few | TGTGCCAGCAGTTCGGCAGGGGGGGAAGCTTTCTTT | CASSSAGGEAFF
TRBJ2-1 | TRBV20-1 | TRBD2 | - | TGCAGTGCTAGACTTACCGGGAGCGGGGGGTACAATGAGCAGTTCTTC | CSARLTGSGGYNEQFF
TRBJ1-2 | TRBV6-2/TRBV6-3 | TRBD1 | - | TGTGCCAGCAGTTGGACAGGGTCAAACTATGGCTACACCTTC | CASSWTGSNYGYTF
TRBJ2-5 | TRBV15 | - | few | TGTGCCACCAGCAGAGATGAAGGGGGAGTCCAAGAGACCCAGTACTTC | CATSRDEGGVQETQYF
TRBJ2-3 | TRBV9 | - | few | TGTGCCAGCAGCGTACAGGGTTCCACAGATACGCAGTATTTT | CASSVQGSTDTQYF
TRBJ2-2 | TRBV5-4 | - | - | TGTGCCAGCAGCCCCCGCCCGCCGAACACCGGGGAGCTGTTTTTT | CASSPRPPNTGELFF
TRBJ2-1 | TRBV11-1 | - | few | TGTGCCAGCAGCTTAGTCCCTCCGACAGCCTACTCCTACAATGAGCAGTTCTTC | CASSLVPPTAYSYNEQFF
TRBJ2-1 | TRBV19 | TRBD1 | - | TGTGCCAGTAGTTATACCGGGACAGGGGACTACAATGAGCAGTTCTTC | CASSYTGTGDYNEQFF
TRBJ1-1 | TRBV5-6 | TRBD1 | - | TGTGCCAGCAGCTTGGAGACAGGGGGCGCGGGGAACACTGAAGCTTTCTTT | CASSLETGGAGNTEAFF
TRBJ2-5 | TRBV6-5 | TRBD2 | many | TGTGCCAGCAGTTATGCTAGCGGGGGGAGGGGGACCCAGTACTTC | CASSYASGGRGTQYF
TRBJ2-7 | TRBV5-4 | - | - | TGTGCCAGCAGCGGGATCGGGAGCTCCTACGAGCAGTACTTC | CASSGIGSSYEQYF
TRBJ2-1 | TRBV4-3 | TRBD1 | few | TGCGCCAGCAGCCAAGATCGGGGACAGGGTATCTACAATGAGCAGTTCTTC | CASSQDRGQGIYNEQFF
TRBJ1-1 | TRBV19 | - | few | TGTGCCAGTAGACCAGGGATGAACACTGAAGCTTTCTTT | CASRPGMNTEAFF
TRBJ1-2 | TRBV12-3/TRBV12-4 | TRBD1 | few | TGTGCCAGCAGTCCTACTTTGACAGGGCTATATGGCTACACCTTC | CASSPTLTGLYGYTF
TRBJ2-4 | TRBV5-3 | TRBD1 | - | TGTGCCAGCAGCTTGGCCTCTGGGACAGGGACCCATATTGCCAAAAACATTCAGTACTTC | CASSLASGTGTHIAKNIQYF
TRBJ2-7 | TRBV6-5 | - | - | TGTGCCAGCAGTTACGGGCACTCTACCTACGAGCAGTACTTC | CASSYGHSTYEQYF
TRBJ2-3 | TRBV6-5 | - | - | TGTGCCAGCAGGCGAGAGCGGGGCACAGATACGCAGTATTTT | CASRRERGTDTQYF
TRBJ1-3 | TRBV7-6 | - | many | TGTGCCAGCAGCTTAGTCGCTCCGGTAGACTCTGGAAACACCATATATTTT | CASSLVAPVDSGNTIYF
TRBJ2-2 | TRBV5-4 | - | - | TGTGCCAGCAGCATGAGGGAATACACCGGGGAGCTGTTTTTT | CASSMREYTGELFF
TRBJ2-3 | TRBV7-9 | - | - | TGTGCCAGCAGTTCGACGGTGGACAGCACAGATACGCAGTATTTT | CASSSTVDSTDTQYF
TRBJ2-2 | TRBV7-9 | - | few | TGTGCCAGCACCTTACCGGGCACAGGGAGCCCCGGGGAGCTGTTTTTT | CASTLPGTGSPGELFF
TRBJ2-7 | TRBV5-1 | - | - | TGCGCCAGCAGCTCGATGACGGACGGATCCTACGAGCAGTACTTC | CASSSMTDGSYEQYF
TRBJ2-7 | TRBV2 | - | - | TGTGCCAGAAACAGCGAAAGCTCCTACGAGCAGTACTTC | CARNSESSYEQYF
TRBJ1-2 | TRBV9 | - | few | TGTGCCAGCAGCGTAGAGTGGGACTTTAACTATGGCTACACCTTC | CASSVEWDFNYGYTF
TRBJ2-5 | TRBV4-1 | - | - | TGTGCCAGCAGCCAAGGGGGGACCCAAGAGACCCAGTACTTC | CASSQGGTQETQYF
TRBJ1-1 | TRBV28 | TRBD1 | many | TGTGCCAGCAGCTCCGCGGACAGGGGAATGAACACTGAAGCTTTCTTT | CASSSADRGMNTEAFF
TRBJ1-2 | TRBV7-6 | - | - | TGTGCCAGCAGCCACCTCCGGGTGGACTATGGCTACACCTTC | CASSHLRVDYGYTF
TRBJ1-2 | TRBV6-2/TRBV6-3 | TRBD1 | - | TGTGCCAGCAGCTTCCAGGGGGACTATGGCTACACCTTC | CASSFQGDYGYTF
TRBJ2-3 | TRBV27 | TRBD1 | - | TGTGCCAACGGGAATAGGGGGCGCGGCACAGATACGCAGTATTTT | CANGNRGRGTDTQYF
TRBJ1-1 | TRBV6-1 | - | few | TGTGCCAGCAGATTCAGGGAGGCCACGAACACTGAAGCTTTCTTT | CASRFREATNTEAFF